This passage covers 3 T cell receptor beta chains from one sample sequenced in a study of cytomegalovirus exposure and HLA in healthy donors. Use of 60 Vbeta and 13 Jbeta primers characterized the PCR. The table came from immunoSEQ multiplex PCR; TCRdb's copy has only in-frame clones and leaves some out. The sample consists of 200,000 to 250,000 clones, approximately 70% of them appearing once. Sequenced material: PBMCs. The receptors shown here come from a man aged 35-49 years in good health and CMV-seropositive.

This chain links TRBV19 with TRBJ2-1, with 10 bases matching TRBD2. The germline CDR1 and CDR2 sequences are LNHDA and SQIVND (reference sequence). V lost 4 bases, J lost 5 bases, and 11 bases stayed unmatched. The length of the CDR3 is 17 residues. As DNA, the CDR3 is TGTGCCAGTAGTAGGGGGTCCGGGACTAGCGACGACAATGAGCAGTTCTTC. Translation: CASSRGSGTSDDNEQFF.

This chain links TRBV6-6 with TRBJ1-1; possible D gene TRBD1, 5 bases. V lost 5 bases, J lost 3 bases, and 16 bases lay in between. The CDR3 has 15 residues. The V gene's germline CDR1 is MNHNY and CDR2 SVGAGI (reference sequence). The CDR3 loop is CASSGGTYLYTEAFF. The DNA for the CDR3 is TGTGCCAGCAGTGGCGGGACGTATCTCTACACTGAAGCTTTCTTT.

The table lists this clone with a few counts. The chain uses TRBV6-6 and TRBJ1-2, with D perhaps matching TRBD1 (5 bases). V lost 2 bases and J 7 bases, leaving 14 bases between the germline ends. The CDR3 has 14 amino acids. CDR1 and CDR2 from the germline V gene are MNHNY and SVGAGI (reference sequence). CDR3 sequence reads: CASSYRTPGGGYTF. Written as DNA, the CDR3 is TGTGCCAGCAGTTACCGGACACCCGGGGGTGGCTACACCTTC.